Detailed here is one T cell receptor beta chain. The sample is drawn from a study of blood T cell repertoires in COVID-19. Study-wide background: The origin of the acute and convalescent COVID-19 samples was the United States, Italy and Spain.

V shed 3 bases and J shed 3 bases, with 12 bases lying between them. The germline CDR1 and CDR2 sequences are SGDLS and YYNGEE. This CDR3 is built from 14 residues. Original analysis: Amplification from reference gene primers served as the basis for estimated nucleated cell counts. TCRdb keeps only in-frame clones here, not all; method: immunoSEQ multiplex PCR. V and J calls and clone size are given by that table; D and trimming were obtained from the DNA. The sample yields over 300,000 clones, more than 80% seen once. The V call is TRBV9, the J call TRBJ1-2; D may be TRBD1 (5 bases). Material: peripheral blood. This TCR came from a man between 35 and 55 years old with acute or convalescent COVID-19. The CDR3 reads CASSGMTEYYGYTF. In nucleotides, the CDR3 is TGTGCCAGCAGCGGAATGACAGAGTACTATGGCTACACCTTC. The full variable domain, in which reference TRBV9 and TRBJ1-2 provide the parts outside the CDR3, is DSGVTQTPKHLITATGQRVTLRCSPRSGDLSVYWYQQSLDQGLQFLIQYYNGEERAKGNILERFSAQQFPDLHSELNLSSLELGDSALYFCASSGMTEYYGYTFGSGTRLTVV.